This T cell receptor (beta chain) was sequenced for a study of blood T cell repertoires in COVID-19. As for the study in general: COVID-19 samples from acute and convalescent phases originated in the United States, Italy and Spain. PBMCs, B-cell-depleted T cells, or T cells were the source of the cDNA or gDNA that made up the material.

Living in roughly 23 US areas, the participants were between 18 and 89 years of age. Participants had their cohort set by participant-reported clinical history. Using immunoSEQ multiplex PCR, the repertoire was profiled, and TCRdb retains in-frame clones only, with some absent. The sample gives 210,000 or so clones, 70% to 90% of which show up once; roughly 4.3% is in the top ten. From germline, CDR1 is SGHKS and CDR2 YYEKEE (reference sequence). V dropped 5 bases and J dropped 0; count of bases not matched to a gene: 12. This CDR3 comprises 18 residues. This sequence joins TRBV5-5 and TRBJ2-4; TRBD2 aligns across 9 bases. Sequencing was carried out using PBMCs or T cells enriched from blood (not recorded which). The clonotype was recovered from a man aged 25-45 years with acute COVID-19. The CDR3 is CASRTGTSLNLAKNIQYF. CDR3 bases: TGTGCCAGCAGGACTGGGACTAGCCTTAATCTAGCCAAAAACATTCAGTACTTC.